This paragraph reports one T cell receptor (beta chain). There is no known antigen for this receptor. It has no much larger one-base neighbor in the sample; base qualities were not kept. The sample is drawn from a study of T cell responses to AZD1222 COVID-19 vaccine (TCRdb year 2021). With respect to the entire study: AZD1222 recipients with second doses at about 4 weeks or about 12 weeks were pooled, because spike-specific TCR depth and breadth did not differ between schedules. TCR sequencing was performed for more than 230 trial participants, of whom some 200 were given two doses of AZD1222 and around 26 were given two doses of MenACWY control vaccine. Trial participants were enrolled by age into subgroups of 18-55, 56-69 and 70-plus years, and about 150, 27 and 61 TCR-sequenced participants, respectively, were included in these subgroups. Results and caveats for the whole study, not just this receptor: Epitopes outside the regions mutated in the B.1.351 and B.1.1.7 variants were reportedly recognized by nearly half of the unique spike-specific TCRs. After two AZD1222 doses, both the breadth and the depth of spike-specific TCRs were significantly higher than at day 0 and than in MenACWY recipients. Vaccine-associated CD4 TCRs spanned the whole spike protein, with dominant responses in regions 160-218 and 743-854. Because no samples from the day 14 peak response were available, repertoires could be characterized only after the peak T cell response. Participants were mostly white British and included more females than males, and it was suggested by the authors that clonal diversity may have been underestimated. In the small 56-69-year group, the increase in depth fell short of significance, most likely because of low power. Conclusions about previously exposed vaccinees are limited, since just 6 or 7 AZD1222 recipients were seropositive for SARS-CoV-2 at baseline.

The CDR3 regions of human TCRbeta chains were analyzed by immunosequencing. On the authors' methods: TCRs in the repertoires were matched against a reference library of SARS-CoV-2-specific TCRs that had been generated with the MIRA antigen-specificity platform. Breadth meant the fraction of unique TCRs that were SARS-CoV-2-associated, whereas depth meant the fraction of total T cells that were SARS-CoV-2-associated. Using the MIRA data, every spike-specific TCR was mapped to the spike region that the TCR reacted to and assigned to either a CD4 or a CD8 class. Log10-transformed breadth and depth values were compared by one-way ANOVA with Sidak's multiple comparisons tests. TCRdb holds this immuneACCESS table with in-frame rearrangements only. Some clones are missing; in checked studies, unresolved V genes explain under half, and the rest has no known cause. V and J calls and clone size follow that table, whereas D and trimming were derived from the DNA. This sample holds about 97,000 clones; roughly nine tenths were observed only once. Jointly, the top ten make up 1% to 1.5% of the sample.

Read against the paper, the sample's time point label means: baseline before first vaccination. Vaccinee samples were obtained from the UK trials COV001 and COV002, which included a single-blind randomized controlled phase 2/3 trial of AZD1222 (ChAdOx1 nCoV-19) in healthy adults. Trial participant PBMC samples were collected at day 0 and day 28 after the second dose for TCRbeta chain sequencing. The clonotype originates from an adult in good health. Source: peripheral blood, taken on day 0 of AZD1222 vaccination.

CDR3 sequence: CASTSPTGAQPQHF. The DNA sequence follows: TGTGCCAGCACCTCACCGACAGGGGCTCAGCCCCAGCATTTT. The rearranged segments are TRBV5-8 and TRBJ1-5, and TRBD1 aligns with 8 junction nucleotides. Ends trimmed: V by 6 bases, J by 6 bases; bases unmatched to a gene: 8. CDR1 SGHTS and CDR2 YDEGEE were looked up in the germline V gene. Counted from cysteine to phenylalanine, this CDR3 has 14 amino acids. The sequence is cut down to CDR3 DNA, 42 bases in frame from base 1.